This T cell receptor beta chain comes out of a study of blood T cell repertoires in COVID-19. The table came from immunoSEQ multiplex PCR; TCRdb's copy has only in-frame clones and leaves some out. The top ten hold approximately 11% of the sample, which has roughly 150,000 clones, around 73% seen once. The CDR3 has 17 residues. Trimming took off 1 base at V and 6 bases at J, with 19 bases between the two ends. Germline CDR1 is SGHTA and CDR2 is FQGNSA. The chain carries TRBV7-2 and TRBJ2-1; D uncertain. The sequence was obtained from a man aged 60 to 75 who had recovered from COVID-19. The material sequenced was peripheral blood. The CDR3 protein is CASSLGVLKTRRNEQFF. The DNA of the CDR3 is TGTGCCAGCAGCTTAGGGGTACTAAAAACGAGGCGCAATGAGCAGTTCTTC.